These T cell receptor beta chains were read from a single sample in a study of T-cell reconstitution after alpha-beta-depleted transplantation in children. TCRdb used MiXCR to reprocess the PCR reads, holding one entry per CDR3 protein. The sample comprises 440,000 or so distinct CDR3 sequences, around two fifths of which are singletons, and 27% rests with the top ten. Sequences were derived from PBMCs, sampled before TCRalphabeta/CD19-depleted stem cell transplant. The receptors originated from a girl aged 2 to 10 with aplastic anemia, due to receive a stem cell transplant. Each CDR3 is given with its conserved first and last residue.

CASSVGLDEQYF	TRBV12-3/TRBV12-4	TRBJ2-7
CASSDFLSGKGQYF	TRBV2	TRBJ2-7
CSVVSPLATEAFF	TRBV29-1	TRBJ1-1
CASSQGLAGAGGDEQFF	TRBV7-2	TRBJ2-1
CASSLGGEGRNYNEQFF	TRBV5-1	TRBJ2-1
CASSLAGTGHPDTQYF	TRBV12-3/TRBV12-4	TRBJ2-3
CASSQDQVSGQYF	TRBV3-1	TRBJ2-7
CASSRSGGASDTQYF	TRBV7-3	TRBJ2-3
CSVRRRGRDYGYTF	TRBV29-1	TRBJ1-2
CASTETGDQPQHF	TRBV7-9	TRBJ1-5
CAWSSALTGINTGELFF	TRBV30	TRBJ2-2
CASSPGQRPAFF	TRBV7-9	TRBJ1-1
CASSDSTRGNTEAFF	TRBV6-4	TRBJ1-1
CASSSTSRGSILNEQFF	TRBV7-2	TRBJ2-1
CASSKENSAGEQFF	TRBV5-1	TRBJ2-1
CASSLDQGVTQYF	TRBV7-2	TRBJ2-3
CASTPRGKEAFF	TRBV12-3/TRBV12-4	TRBJ1-1
CSARRNLAGETDEQYF	TRBV20-1	TRBJ2-7
CASSEARPRLTGELFF	TRBV25-1	TRBJ2-2
CASSPQGASSEAFF	TRBV18	TRBJ1-1
CASSSGPSYGYTF	TRBV5-1	TRBJ1-2
CASSYSIPQGNTEAFF	TRBV6-2/TRBV6-3	TRBJ1-1
CASSRGQPFMNTEAFF	TRBV7-2	TRBJ1-1
CASSLELAEDTQYF	TRBV7-9	TRBJ2-3
CASSRISSTGANVLTF	TRBV28	TRBJ2-6
CASSQTSSRGTGELFF	TRBV5-1	TRBJ2-2
CSARDLGAAYQETQYF	TRBV20-1	TRBJ2-5
CAISEGTGTDNSPLHF	TRBV10-3	TRBJ1-6
CASTRGDGNTIYF	TRBV6-1	TRBJ1-3
CSAGSYEQYF	TRBV20-1	TRBJ2-7
CSARRRQVGSYNEQFF	TRBV20-1	TRBJ2-1
CASSPGPQSETQYF	TRBV7-3	TRBJ2-5